This passage covers 30 T cell receptor beta chains from one sample sequenced in a study of tumor and adjacent non-tumor tissue in lung cancer. Three rounds of nested PCR, following a modified ARM-PCR protocol, produced the TCRbeta library. TCRdb reprocessed the multiplex PCR reads via MiXCR and lists one record per CDR3 protein. The data hold approximately 90,000 distinct CDR3 sequences, with around 64% observed a single time. No cell sorting was done before RNA was extracted from the tissue. What was sequenced was lung tumor tissue. All receptors derive from a man aged 55 to 70 with non-small cell lung cancer.

This clonotype is judged medium-sized. The chain uses TRBV6-6 and TRBJ2-7; 10 bases agree with TRBD1. J gave up 6 bases and V 6 bases, and 8 bases lay outside the gene matches. The CDR3 has 14 amino acids. The germline V gene has CDR1 MNHNY and CDR2 SVGAGI (reference sequence). The CDR3 DNA sequence: TGTGCCAGCAGCCTGACAGGGGGCGCTTCCGAGCAGTACTTC. Its protein is CASSLTGGASEQYF.

Details on this clonotype: One end of the junction fails to match germline, which may point to a read error. V is TRBV4-3 and J is TRBJ2-7; D may be TRBD1 (5 bases). The CDR3 loop spans 16 amino acids. Germline assignment: CDR1 LGHNA and CDR2 YSLEER. The chain's CDR3 is CASSQWRPGCFYEQYF. The CDR3 bases are TGCGCTAGCAGCCAATGGAGACCAGGGTGCTTCTACGAGCAGTACTTC.

As to this clonotype: This could be a read error, since a much larger clone is one nucleotide away. The chain is built from TRBV28 and TRBJ2-7, with no clear D. V was clipped by 7 bases and J by 7 bases, with 14 bases between them. This CDR3 region has 12 residues. Germline CDR1 and CDR2: MDHEN and SYDVKM. The CDR3 sequence is CASNSALWEQYF. The CDR3 DNA is TGTGCCAGCAATTCAGCTCTTTGGGAGCAGTACTTC.

Remarks on this clonotype: The conserved phenylalanine or tryptophan is not found at the CDR3 terminus, so this likely reflects a read error. V gene TRBV4-2 combines with J gene TRBJ2-4, with no clear D. The CDR3 has 16 amino acids. Germline-derived CDR1 and CDR2 are LGHNA and YNFKEQ. The CDR3 DNA reads as TGTGCTAGCAGCCATGATGCGGTCCCCCCAGCGAACATTCAGTACTCC. Translated: CASSHDAVPPANIQYS.

A remark on this clonotype: This could be a read error, since a much larger clone is one nucleotide away. V and J are TRBV18 and TRBJ2-7; tentatively, D is TRBD2 (5 bases). The CDR3 is 13 amino acids. Germline V gene data show CDR1 as KGHSH and CDR2 as LQKENI. The V and J ends lost 4 bases and 7 bases respectively, with 14 bases between them. The CDR3 loop is CASSLADRDEQYF. Written as DNA, the CDR3 is TGTGCCAGCTCACTAGCTGATCGGGATGAGCAGTACTTC.

This clonotype appeared a few times. A much larger clone lies a single base off, so this may be a read error. This is likely a read error, given that the CDR3 carries no conserved phenylalanine or tryptophan at its end. The rearrangement uses TRBV10-3 and TRBJ1-3; tentative D call: TRBD1 (5 bases). V was pared by 9 bases and J by 0 bases, with 9 bases between. Germline V gives CDR1 ENHRY, CDR2 SYGVKD. This CDR3 has 13 residues. The CDR3: CAIRTSSGNTIYS. The CDR3 DNA sequence: TGTGCCATACGGACATCCTCTGGAAACACCATATATTCT.

This clonotype appeared a few times. One base away lies a much larger clone, so this may be a sequencing read error. The chain has TRBV11-2 and TRBJ2-5, with D tentatively TRBD1 or TRBD2 (5 bases each). The CDR3 consists of 12 residues. In germline, CDR1 is SGHAT, CDR2 FQNNGV. Trimming pared 2 bases from V and 5 bases from J, leaving 6 bases between. The CDR3 reads CASSLWGETQYF. The CDR3 nucleotides are TGTGCCAGCAGCTTATGGGGGGAGACCCAGTACTTC. Full variable domain (rest looked up from reference TRBV11-2 and TRBJ2-5): EAGVAQSPRYKIIEKRQSVAFWCNPISGHATLYWYQQILGQGPKLLIQFQNNGVVDDSQLPKDRFSAERLKGVDSTLKIQPAKLEDSAVYLCASSLWGETQYFGPGTRLLVL.

This clonotype has ten or more counts. Written as DNA, the CDR3 is TGTGCCAGCAGCTCCCCTGCGGGAGTGTCCTACGAGCAGTACTTC. Its protein is CASSSPAGVSYEQYF. The chain combines TRBV28 with TRBJ2-7; 7 nucleotides align to TRBD2. CDR1 and CDR2 from the germline V gene are MDHEN and SYDVKM. CDR3 length equals 15 residues. V dropped 6 bases and J dropped 1; count of bases not matched to a gene: 9. The entire variable domain, with the rest obtained from reference TRBV28 and TRBJ2-7, is as follows: DVKVTQSSRYLVKRTGEKVFLECVQDMDHENMFWYRQDPGLGLRLIYFSYDVKMKEKGDIPEGYSVSREKKERFSLILESASTNQTSMYLCASSSPAGVSYEQYFGPGTRLTVT.

As concerns this clonotype: Because it lacks the conserved phenylalanine or tryptophan at the end, this CDR3 is likely a read error. The gene calls are TRBV12-3 or TRBV12-4 and TRBJ2-7; 8 bases fit TRBD1. This CDR3 has 15 amino acids. The V and J ends lost 7 bases and 7 bases, in that order; junction bases with no gene match: 15. CDR3 coding DNA: TGTGCCAGCACACCAGCCGGGACAGGACTCTATGAGCAGTACATC. Protein: CASTPAGTGLYEQYI.

This clonotype was recorded at least ten times. This sequence joins TRBV4-1 and TRBJ2-7, with D possibly being TRBD1 (5 bases). Trimming shortened V by 0 bases and J by 0 bases, and 9 bases separated the two germline ends. CDR1 and CDR2 (germline): MGHRA, YSYEKL. This CDR3 spans 15 amino acids. Here the CDR3 DNA reads TGCGCCAGCAGCCAAGATGACAGCTCCTCCTACGAGCAGTACTTC. Amino acids: CASSQDDSSSYEQYF.

V usage is TRBV4-3 and J usage is TRBJ2-1; D unresolved. The CDR3 consists of 15 residues. Per germline, CDR1 LGHNA and CDR2 YSLEER. V dropped 1 base and J dropped 8 bases, with 15 bases sitting between them. Here the CDR3 DNA reads TGCGCCAGCAGCCAAGCGGTGGTTGGTGGCGATGAGCAGTTCTTC. Translation: CASSQAVVGGDEQFF.

This clonotype appeared once. At one end, the junction sequence differs from germline, possibly due to a read error. This chain connects TRBV11-2 to TRBJ2-3, with a weak D call TRBD2 (6 bases). Germline CDR1 reads SGHAT; CDR2 reads FQNNGV. CDR3 length: 15 residues. The CDR3 loop reads CTSSLGPGGADTQYF. CDR3 nucleotide sequence: TGTACCAGCAGCTTAGGGCCCGGCGGGGCAGATACGCAGTATTTT. The variable domain in full, with the rest retrieved from reference TRBV11-2 and TRBJ2-3, is EAGVAQSPRYKIIEKRQSVAFWCNPISGHATLYWYQQILGQGPKLLIQFQNNGVVDDSQLPKDRFSAERLKGVDSTLKIQPAKLEDSAVYLCTSSLGPGGADTQYFGPGTRLTVL.

A word on this clonotype: This sequence may be a read error, since a much larger clone differs from it by one base. This chain joins TRBV7-9 and TRBJ2-7, with D perhaps matching TRBD2 (6 bases). Trimming took off 4 bases at V and 1 base at J, with 14 bases between the two ends. The CDR3 covers 15 residues. Germline loops: CDR1 SEHNR, CDR2 FQNEAQ (reference sequence). CDR3 in amino acids: CASSSRPTSSYEQYF. The CDR3, as DNA: TGTGCCAGCAGCTCCCGTCCGACTAGTTCCTACGAGCAGTACTTC.

Note on this clonotype: A read error may account for a junction end that differs from germline. This chain uses TRBV7-9 with TRBJ2-3; TRBD1 or TRBD2 may be the D gene (5 bases each). The CDR3 runs 13 residues. Germline V gene data show CDR1 as SEHNR and CDR2 as FQNEAQ (reference sequence). The CDR3 reads CVSSLVGGDTQYF. CDR3 DNA sequence: TGTGTCAGCAGTTTAGTTGGGGGAGATACGCAGTATTTT.

About this clonotype: A much larger clone differs by one base, so this may be a read error. DNA of the CDR3: TGTGCCAGCGGGACAGGGCTTTACAATGAGCAGTTCTTC. This sequence encodes CASGTGLYNEQFF. V and J are TRBV28 and TRBJ2-1; TRBD1 aligns across 9 bases. There are 13 residues in the CDR3. Germline trimming cut 8 bases from V and 4 bases from J; bases unmatched to any gene: 3. The V gene's germline CDR1 is MDHEN and CDR2 SYDVKM.

This clonotype was seen only once. The CDR3 reads CSARDHFLGSSYEQYF. The CDR3 DNA follows: TGCAGTGCTAGAGATCATTTTCTGGGCAGCTCCTACGAGCAGTACTTC. The chain employs TRBV20-1 and TRBJ2-7, with unresolved D. The germline gives CDR1 DFQATT, CDR2 SNEGSKA (reference sequence). CDR3 size: 16 residues. Trimming left V 0 bases short and J 0 bases short, with 15 bases between.

J is TRBJ2-5 and V is TRBV20-1; possible D gene TRBD2, 6 bases. Trimming shortened V by 6 bases and J by 4 bases, and 24 bases separated the two germline ends. CDR3 size: 16 residues. Germline CDR1 and CDR2: DFQATT and SNEGSKA (reference sequence). The CDR3 DNA is TGCAGTGCCGACCCCCTAAGAAGCGGGCGGGGAGAGACCCAGTACTTC. Translation gives CSADPLRSGRGETQYF.

As concerns this clonotype: This is likely a read error, given that the CDR3 carries no conserved phenylalanine or tryptophan at its end. This chain joins TRBV5-6 and TRBJ2-7, with 8 bases aligning to TRBD1. From germline, CDR1 is SGHDT and CDR2 YYEEEE. The CDR3 totals 14 residues. J lost 2 bases, V lost 5 bases, and 6 bases had no gene match. The CDR3 protein is CASSLTGGTYEQYL. As DNA, the CDR3 is TGTGCCAGCAGTCTTACAGGGGGAACCTACGAGCAGTACCTC.

Comments on this clonotype: Lacking the conserved final phenylalanine or tryptophan, this CDR3 likely reflects a read error. This sequence joins TRBV25-1 and TRBJ2-2; weak D call: TRBD1 (5 bases). The germline gives CDR1 MGHDK, CDR2 SYGVNS. Trimming left V 10 bases short and J 0 bases short, with 15 bases between. The CDR3 is 15 amino acids. CDR3 DNA sequence: TGTGCCACCACCGGACAAATCGCGAACACCGGGGAGCTGTTTTCT. It codes for CATTGQIANTGELFS.

This clonotype was seen a handful of times. A much larger clone lies one base from this, so it may be a read error. V usage is TRBV29-1 and J usage is TRBJ2-2; TRBD2 might be the D (6 bases). Trimming shortened V by 3 bases and J by 0 bases, and 20 bases separated the two germline ends. Per germline, CDR1 SQVTM and CDR2 ANQGSEA. There are 18 residues in the CDR3. DNA of the CDR3: TGCAGCGTTGATCAAGGGAGGATGGTGGGTCCGAACACCGGGGAGCTGTTTTTT. Its protein is CSVDQGRMVGPNTGELFF.

In its sample, this clonotype was seen many times. The chain couples TRBV6-5 to TRBJ1-5, with TRBD1 matching 9 bases. CDR1 is MNHEY, CDR2 SVGAGI, per germline. The trim removed 6 bases at V and 0 bases at J, leaving 6 bases unmatched. This CDR3 is 16 amino acids long. The CDR3 nucleotides are TGTGCCAGCAGCACTACAGGGGGCGGTAGCAATCAGCCCCAGCATTTT. It specifies CASSTTGGGSNQPQHF.

As for this clonotype: Relative to the germline gene, one junction end is altered; a read error may explain this. V gene TRBV4-1 combines with J gene TRBJ1-5; weak D call: TRBD1 (5 bases). This CDR3 has 15 amino acids. The germline V gene has CDR1 MGHRA and CDR2 YSYEKL. The CDR3, as DNA: TGCGCCAGCGGCCAAGATCAGGGATCGAATCAGTCCCAGCATTTT. Amino acid sequence: CASGQDQGSNQSQHF.

This clonotype was observed once. A read error may account for a junction end that differs from germline. This chain links TRBV28 with TRBJ2-5; D is undetermined. The CDR3 has 11 amino acids. Per germline, CDR1 MDHEN and CDR2 SYDVKM. CDR3 protein: CASILSETQYF. The CDR3 DNA is TGTGCCAGCATTTTATCAGAGACCCAGTACTTC.

This chain joins TRBV5-1 and TRBJ2-7; D unclear. V dropped 2 bases and J dropped 7 bases, with 13 bases sitting between them. The CDR3 extends over 13 amino acids. Germline values: CDR1 SGHRS, CDR2 YFSETQ. The CDR3 is CASSFNGETEQYF. The CDR3 nucleotides are TGCGCCAGCAGCTTCAACGGAGAGACAGAGCAGTACTTC.

A remark on this clonotype: Since a much larger clone is just one base distant, this may be a read error. This chain connects TRBV11-2 to TRBJ1-2; TRBD1 agrees at 7 bases. This CDR3 comprises 15 residues. Germline CDR1 is SGHAT and CDR2 is FQNNGV. V dropped 1 base and J dropped 7; count of bases not matched to a gene: 9. The CDR3 DNA is TGTGCCAGCAGCTTAGTTGGGACAGTAAGCATTGGCTACACCTTC. It specifies CASSLVGTVSIGYTF.

This clonotype was picked up a small number of times. V usage is TRBV7-8 and J usage is TRBJ1-1; D uncertain. V was clipped by 4 bases and J by 3 bases, with 9 bases between them. The CDR3 is 13 amino acids. Looked up from germline, CDR1 is SGHVS and CDR2 is FQNEAQ. CDR3 nucleotide sequence: TGTGCCAGCAGCTATACCATGTACACTGAAGCTTTCTTT. The encoded protein is CASSYTMYTEAFF.

This clonotype was recorded once. A much bigger clone sits one base away, suggesting this may be a read error. The V gene is TRBV14, the J gene TRBJ1-3; D gene uncertain. The CDR3 runs to 16 residues. CDR1 is SGHDN and CDR2 is FVKESK in the germline V gene. The CDR3 sequence: CVSSQVTTFSGNTIYF. CDR3 in DNA: TGTGTCAGCAGCCAAGTAACAACATTCTCTGGAAACACCATATATTTT. The full variable domain, completed using reference TRBV14 and TRBJ1-3, is EAGVTQFPSHSVIEKGQTVTLRCDPISGHDNLYWYRRVMGKEIKFLLHFVKESKQDESGMPNNRFLAERTGGTYSTLKVQPAELEDSGVYFCVSSQVTTFSGNTIYFGEGSWLTVV.

This clonotype has a count of ten or more. The chain uses TRBV6-1 and TRBJ1-6, with 7 bases identical to TRBD1. J was trimmed by 7 bases and V by 6 bases; bases with no gene match: 6. CDR1 and CDR2 (germline): MNHNS, SASEGT. CDR3 size: 14 residues. Here the CDR3 reads CASSTGDLNSPLHF. The DNA for the CDR3 is TGTGCCAGCAGCACAGGGGATTTAAATTCACCCCTCCACTTT.

About this clonotype: No conserved phenylalanine or tryptophan is present at the end of the CDR3, so a read error is the likely explanation. The chain couples TRBV4-3 to TRBJ1-4; the match to TRBD1 covers 8 bases. Germline CDR1 and CDR2: LGHNA and YSLEER. J was trimmed by 7 bases and V by 3 bases; bases with no gene match: 7. The CDR3 loop spans 15 amino acids. CDR3 amino acids: CASSQDGQGGEKLFV. The CDR3 DNA is TGCGCCAGCAGCCAGGACGGACAGGGAGGTGAAAAACTGTTTGTG.

On this clonotype itself: The final CDR3 position lacks the conserved phenylalanine or tryptophan, pointing to a likely read error. The DNA is omitted, as the CDR3 cannot be located on it reliably, and the CDR3 follows TCRdb's listing. The V gene is TRBV29-1, the J gene TRBJ2-1; TRBD2 is the table's D call and was not checked against the DNA. The germline V gene encodes CDR1 SQVTM and CDR2 ANQGSEA. The CDR3 is 15 residues long, counting both termini. CDR3 loop: CSVEGSHNSYNERFL.